A selection of T cell receptor beta chains follows, all from one sample in a study of blood T cells in healthy people across ages. TCRdb fed the 5' RACE reads into MiXCR, producing one record per CDR3 protein. This table holds roughly 680,000 distinct CDR3 sequences, approximately 52% found once. The material sequenced was blood. The receptors were gathered from an elderly woman in good health. The CDR3 runs from the conserved cysteine through the conserved F or W. The D gene is left open where the match is weak. Only some rows state a clone size, as once, few, many or a class for expanded clones.

d_gene	j_gene	abundance	v_gene	len	CDR3aa	CDR3nt
NA	TRBJ2-1	NA	TRBV2	15	CASSVGPPTYDEQFF	TGTGCCAGCAGTGTCGGACCACCGACCTACGATGAGCAGTTCTTC
NA	TRBJ2-1	many	TRBV7-2	16	CASSSRKRGAYNEQFF	TGTGCCAGCAGCTCGCGGAAGAGGGGCGCGTACAATGAGCAGTTCTTC
NA	TRBJ1-5	many	TRBV3-1	14	CASSQGTGNQPQHF	TGTGCCAGCAGCCAAGGGACGGGGAACCAGCCCCAGCATTTT
NA	TRBJ2-3	NA	TRBV9	17	CASSVGQGIDLTDTQYF	TGTGCCAGCAGCGTAGGTCAGGGTATTGATCTCACAGATACGCAGTATTTT
TRBD1	TRBJ2-1	many	TRBV6-5	18	CASSYRHAGTGQGYEQFF	TGTGCCAGCAGTTACCGCCATGCCGGGACAGGGCAAGGGTATGAGCAGTTCTTC
NA	TRBJ2-7	many	TRBV3-1	12	CASSQVGVEQYF	TGTGCCAGCAGCCAAGTTGGGGTCGAGCAGTACTTC
NA	TRBJ1-1	few	TRBV18	15	CASSVVWTVRTEAFF	TGTGCCAGCTCAGTCGTCTGGACAGTTCGCACTGAAGCTTTCTTT
TRBD1	TRBJ2-7	NA	TRBV29-1	13	CSVGQGNTYEQYF	TGCAGCGTTGGACAGGGTAACACCTACGAGCAGTACTTC
TRBD2	TRBJ2-1	many	TRBV7-9	20	CASSLALGLAVQRVYNEQFF	TGTGCCAGCAGCTTAGCGCTGGGACTAGCGGTACAAAGGGTCTACAATGAGCAGTTCTTC
TRBD2	TRBJ2-5	NA	TRBV20-1	14	CSAALAGRGETQYF	TGCAGTGCAGCACTAGCGGGGAGAGGGGAGACCCAGTACTTC
TRBD1	TRBJ1-5	many	TRBV5-1	13	CASSWTGLQPQHF	TGCGCCAGCAGCTGGACAGGGTTGCAGCCCCAGCATTTT
NA	TRBJ2-1	many	TRBV4-1	17	CASSLENYQGRNNEQFF	TGCGCCAGCAGCCTCGAAAATTACCAGGGTCGTAACAATGAGCAGTTCTTC
NA	TRBJ2-1	many	TRBV29-1	14	CSVGGRSSYNEQFF	TGCAGCGTTGGGGGGAGAAGCTCCTACAATGAGCAGTTCTTC
NA	TRBJ2-1	once	TRBV28	17	CASTVGQGMTLDNEQFF	TGTGCCAGCACCGTAGGGCAGGGGATGACCTTGGACAATGAGCAGTTCTTC
NA	TRBJ2-5	many	TRBV6-5	16	CASSTRRQNPGETQYF	TGTGCCAGCAGTACTCGCCGACAGAATCCTGGGGAGACCCAGTACTTC
NA	TRBJ2-7	NA	TRBV5-1	14	CASSLDPTAYEQYF	TGCGCCAGCAGCTTGGACCCGACCGCCTACGAGCAGTACTTC
TRBD2	TRBJ2-5	NA	TRBV20-1	15	CSARVASGLQETQYF	TGCAGTGCTAGAGTTGCTAGCGGGCTTCAAGAGACCCAGTACTTC
NA	TRBJ1-2	NA	TRBV5-1	16	CASSLSVGLSNYGYTF	TGCGCCAGCAGCTTGAGTGTCGGTCTGTCTAACTATGGCTACACCTTC
TRBD1	TRBJ1-2	many	TRBV2	13	CASMQGQRYGYTF	TGTGCCAGCATGCAGGGACAGAGATATGGCTACACCTTC
NA	TRBJ1-6	many	TRBV21-1	18	CASSKWGFDRGLNSPLHF	TGTGCCAGCAGCAAATGGGGTTTCGACAGGGGCCTTAATTCACCCCTCCACTTT
NA	TRBJ1-6	many	TRBV3-1	16	CASSQYWQGGNSPLHF	TGTGCCAGCAGCCAATATTGGCAGGGTGGGAATTCACCCCTCCACTTT
TRBD2	TRBJ2-1	few	TRBV12-3/TRBV12-4	16	CASSAILAGGPNEQFF	TGTGCCAGCAGTGCGATACTAGCGGGAGGCCCCAATGAGCAGTTCTTC
NA	TRBJ2-3	many	TRBV7-2	13	CASSYGQIDTQYF	TGTGCCAGCAGCTATGGACAGATTGATACGCAGTATTTT
NA	TRBJ2-3	NA	TRBV28	15	CASSVPGAGADTQYF	TGTGCCAGCAGTGTCCCGGGGGCCGGGGCAGATACGCAGTATTTT
TRBD1	TRBJ2-7	NA	TRBV29-1	13	CSVGGQGSGEQYF	TGCAGCGTTGGGGGACAGGGATCGGGCGAGCAGTACTTC
TRBD2	TRBJ2-7	many	TRBV4-1	15	CASSLVGLAGDEQYF	TGCGCCAGCAGCCTCGTCGGACTAGCGGGAGACGAGCAGTACTTC
TRBD1	TRBJ2-3	NA	TRBV18	15	CASSPRDRSTDTQYF	TGTGCCAGCTCACCACGGGACAGAAGCACAGATACGCAGTATTTT
TRBD1	TRBJ1-1	NA	TRBV7-2	15	CASSSQQGARTEAFF	TGTGCCAGCAGCTCGCAACAGGGGGCTCGAACTGAAGCTTTCTTT
NA	TRBJ2-3	NA	TRBV5-1	15	CASSHQGPNTDTQYF	TGCGCCAGCAGCCATCAGGGACCGAACACAGATACGCAGTATTTT
NA	TRBJ2-5	NA	TRBV28	13	CASSVGARETQYF	TGTGCCAGCAGTGTAGGGGCGCGGGAGACCCAGTACTTC
TRBD1	TRBJ2-6	many	TRBV24-1	19	CATSDPNPTGNSGANVLTF	TGTGCCACCAGTGATCCGAATCCGACAGGGAACTCTGGGGCCAACGTCCTGACTTTC
NA	TRBJ2-3	many	TRBV6-6	16	CASSSPFWGNTDTQYF	TGTGCCAGCAGTTCCCCCTTTTGGGGGAACACAGATACGCAGTATTTT
TRBD2	TRBJ2-1	NA	TRBV4-3	18	CASSPGRASGRPRNEQFF	TGCGCCAGCAGCCCCGGGCGGGCTAGCGGGAGGCCCCGGAATGAGCAGTTCTTC